This TCR beta chain was captured by sequencing in a study of blood T cells in healthy people across ages. Points on this clonotype: The target antigen is unknown.

Using a J-beta primer mix together with a sample-barcoded 5' primer, a second PCR was run for roughly 6 to 11 cycles. One entry per CDR3 protein, called by TCRdb with MiXCR from the 5' RACE reads. The repertoire holds approximately 780,000 distinct CDR3 sequences, approximately 24% seen once, with around 2.9% in the top ten. Each donor's blood draw was approximately 10 milliliters of peripheral blood. Findings of the study overall: It was found that TCR beta diversity correlated strongly with the percentage of naive T cells.

CDR3 length: 12 residues. The V end lost 4 bases, the J end lost 5 bases, and 8 bases lay between the germline ends. These data were also reused for a study on T cells of mothers and their children. That study adds: Every mother produced more than 8 million TCR beta CDR3 reads, whereas every child provided approximately 3 million.

J is TRBJ2-5 and V is TRBV12-3 or TRBV12-4; D gene ambiguous. Sequenced sample: blood. The sequence was collected from a boy younger than 18 in good health. The CDR3 loop is CASSYRAETQYF. CDR3 bases: TGTGCCAGCAGTTATAGAGCGGAGACCCAGTACTTC.